These 23 T cell receptor beta chains were all obtained from the same sample, sequenced in a study of T cells in Graves' hyperthyroidism and ophthalmopathy. What was amplified from RNA transcripts were TCR beta CDR3 regions. RT-PCR in the first round (using the HTBI primer set) targeted the TCR CDR3. Using its own MiXCR run on the multiplex PCR reads, TCRdb lists one record per CDR3 protein. The table lists over 150,000 distinct CDR3 sequences, around 16% of them singletons. Sequencing was done on a sample of blood. The receptors come from a woman aged 45-65 years with Graves' hyperthyroidism.

This sequence joins TRBV11-2 and TRBJ1-3; TRBD1 is a possible D gene (5 bases). The CDR3 totals 15 residues. The V end lost 2 bases, the J end lost 7 bases, and 15 bases lay between the germline ends. Germline CDR1 is SGHAT and CDR2 is FQNNGV. This CDR3 reads CASSLLTGMSNTIYF. CDR3 in DNA: TGTGCCAGCAGCTTACTTACAGGAATGTCGAACACCATATATTTT.

The chain links TRBV14 to TRBJ2-3; D is ambiguous. Trimming left V 0 bases short and J 2 bases short, with 6 bases between. Germline V gene data show CDR1 as SGHDN and CDR2 as FVKESK. The CDR3 sequence is 14 residues long. This CDR3 is CASSQDIPTDTQYF. In DNA form, the CDR3 reads TGTGCCAGCAGCCAAGATATTCCCACAGATACGCAGTATTTT.

For this clonotype: The junction departs from germline at one end; a sequencing error may be responsible. J is TRBJ2-1 and V is TRBV7-7; D gene unclear. The CDR3 covers 17 residues. Germline CDR1 SSHAT, CDR2 FNYEAQ (reference sequence). This chain's CDR3 is CASSPRTKTSSYNEQFF. CDR3 bases: TGTGCTAGCAGCCCAAGGACCAAAACGAGCTCCTACAATGAGCAGTTCTTC.

This clonotype appeared a few times. The chain is built from TRBV6-1 and TRBJ2-7; TRBD1 agrees at 8 bases. The junction had 12 bases not matched to a gene; V was cut back by 7 bases and J by 4 bases. Germline V gene data show CDR1 as MNHNS and CDR2 as SASEGT. This CDR3 has 15 amino acids. In DNA form, the CDR3 reads TGTGCCAGCACTCTAGAGGGACAGGATTGGTACGAGCAGTACTTC. Its protein product is CASTLEGQDWYEQYF.

The sample holds many counts of this clonotype. The rearrangement uses TRBV29-1 and TRBJ1-1, with D uncertain. Germline V gene sequence: CDR1 SQVTM, CDR2 ANQGSEA. There are 14 residues in the CDR3. V was trimmed by 6 bases and J by 1 base, leaving 15 bases between them. The CDR3 region has the DNA TGCAGCGTGAGCCGTGGGCAGAGGAACACTGAAGCTTTCTTT. It codes for CSVSRGQRNTEAFF.

This clonotype was observed at least ten times. V gene TRBV30 combines with J gene TRBJ1-2; TRBD1 is a possible D gene (5 bases). V gave up 0 bases and J gave up 5 bases, with 13 bases separating them. The CDR3 consists of 14 residues. In germline, CDR1 is GTSNPN, CDR2 SVGIG (reference sequence). The CDR3 loop reads CAWSVPGVRYGYTF. The CDR3 bases are TGTGCCTGGAGTGTACCGGGGGTTAGGTATGGCTACACCTTC. Complete variable domain (other parts from reference TRBV30 and TRBJ1-2): SQTIHQWPATLVQPVGSPLSLECTVEGTSNPNLYWYRQAAGRGLQLLFYSVGIGQISSEVPQNLSASRPQDRQFILSSKKLLLSDSGFYLCAWSVPGVRYGYTFGSGTRLTVV.

This rearrangement joins TRBV12-3 or TRBV12-4 to TRBJ2-2; 7 nucleotides line up with TRBD2. The ends lost 3 bases at V and 4 bases at J; junction bases unmatched: 8. The CDR3 length is 16 residues. CDR3 nucleotides: TGTGCCAGCAGTTTGGGAGGGCCCTTCCCCACCGGGGAGCTGTTTTTT. This encodes CASSLGGPFPTGELFF.

This clonotype was detected many times. The CDR3: CASSDYLAGGGSYEQYF. DNA for the CDR3: TGTGCCAGCAGTGACTATTTAGCGGGAGGAGGTTCCTACGAGCAGTACTTC. The chain uses TRBV6-1 and TRBJ2-7; 10 bases map to TRBD2. V lost 3 bases to trimming and J lost 1 base; unmatched junction nucleotides: 9. This CDR3 is 17 amino acids long. Germline lookup yields CDR1 MNHNS and CDR2 SASEGT.

This clonotype was observed a handful of times. The rearrangement joins TRBV27 to TRBJ2-7, with TRBD2 identical over 14 bases. The V and J ends lost 5 bases and 4 bases, in that order; junction bases with no gene match: 16. The CDR3 is 19 amino acids. Germline assignment: CDR1 MNHEY and CDR2 SMNVEV (reference sequence). DNA for the CDR3: TGTGCCAGCAGTCTTCGGGAGGGACTAGCGGGAGATCGTTATTACGAGCAGTACTTC. Residues: CASSLREGLAGDRYYEQYF.

This chain uses TRBV7-9 with TRBJ1-4; a weak D match, TRBD1 (5 bases). This CDR3 contains 14 residues. Germline values: CDR1 SEHNR, CDR2 FQNEAQ (reference sequence). The ends were cut back, 3 bases at V and 8 bases at J, with 13 bases in the middle. The CDR3, as DNA: TGTGCCAGCAGCTTCAGGGTGGAGCGGGAAAAACTGTTTTTT. This codes for CASSFRVEREKLFF.

This clonotype has a handful of counts. The chain has TRBV7-3 and TRBJ2-6; the D is unclear. The germline CDR1 and CDR2 sequences are SGHTA and FQGTGA. The V and J ends lost 7 bases and 0 bases respectively, with 13 bases between them. The CDR3 is 16 amino acids. CDR3 residues: CASIVTIHSGANVLTF. The CDR3 bases are TGTGCCAGCATCGTCACCATCCACTCTGGGGCCAACGTCCTGACTTTC.

This clonotype was seen ten or more times. The chain has TRBV7-6 and TRBJ2-5; D perhaps matches TRBD1 (5 bases). V was clipped by 2 bases and J by 5 bases, with 15 bases between them. CDR1 and CDR2 (germline): SGHVS, FNYEAQ. CDR3 length equals 15 residues. The CDR3 DNA follows: TGTGCCAGCAGCTTAAGTCAGGGTGGTTGGGAGACCCAGTACTTC. The encoded protein is CASSLSQGGWETQYF.

This clonotype was observed at least ten times. The V gene is TRBV27, the J gene TRBJ2-3; 14 bases are a match to TRBD2. Germline V gene data show CDR1 as MNHEY and CDR2 as SMNVEV (reference sequence). The CDR3 runs to 19 residues. Trimming at V came to 2 bases and at J to 2 bases, leaving 9 bases not matched to a gene. As DNA, the CDR3 is TGTGCCAGCAGTTTAGAGGGACTAGCGGGAGCGGCCTACACAGATACGCAGTATTTT. Protein product: CASSLEGLAGAAYTDTQYF.

This clonotype was observed many times. In nucleotides, the CDR3 is TGTGCCAGCAGTGAAGTGGCTAGCGGACAAGAGACCCAGTACTTC. Its protein product is CASSEVASGQETQYF. The chain recombines TRBV2 with TRBJ2-5, with TRBD2 identical over 7 bases. Losses at the gene ends were 1 base for V and 2 bases for J; bases not matched to a gene: 4. The CDR3 runs 15 residues. Germline CDR1 reads SNHLY; CDR2 reads FYNNEI.

This clonotype was seen repeatedly, ten times or more. The rearrangement uses TRBV20-1 and TRBJ2-7; TRBD2 aligns across 9 bases. Looked up from germline, CDR1 is DFQATT and CDR2 is SNEGSKA (reference sequence). CDR3 length: 14 residues. The ends lost 0 bases at V and 6 bases at J; junction bases unmatched: 6. The CDR3, as DNA: TGCAGTGCTAGAGATATGAGCGGGAGGTCCGAGCAGTACTTC. Protein product: CSARDMSGRSEQYF.

This clonotype came up a few times. V usage is TRBV27 and J usage is TRBJ2-2; no definite D call. Trimming stripped 3 bases from V and 0 bases from J, with 14 bases between. CDR1 MNHEY and CDR2 SMNVEV come from the germline V gene (reference sequence). The CDR3 loop spans 17 amino acids. The DNA for the CDR3 is TGTGCCAGCAGTTTGCACAGCATATCCCCGAACACCGGGGAGCTGTTTTTT. It yields the protein CASSLHSISPNTGELFF.

This clonotype was seen at least ten times. The J gene is TRBJ2-7, the V gene TRBV20-1, with D possibly TRBD2 on 5 matching bases. CDR1 and CDR2 from the germline V gene are DFQATT and SNEGSKA (reference sequence). Trimming took off 0 bases at V and 3 bases at J, with 12 bases between the two ends. The length of the CDR3 is 14 residues. The DNA of the CDR3 is TGCAGTGCTAGAGATTGGCTAGCAGGCTACGAGCAGTACTTC. Its protein product is CSARDWLAGYEQYF.

This clonotype was recorded at least ten times. The J gene is TRBJ1-5, the V gene TRBV27; 8 bases align to TRBD1. The germline V gene has CDR1 MNHEY and CDR2 SMNVEV (reference sequence). Trimming removed 5 bases from V and 6 bases from J; junction bases left unmatched: 9. The CDR3 sequence is 15 residues long. Here the CDR3 DNA reads TGTGCCAGCAGTCGACTTGGACAGGGAGCTCAGCCCCAGCATTTT. Residues: CASSRLGQGAQPQHF.

The table lists this clonotype with a few counts. The V and J genes are TRBV15 and TRBJ1-2, with unresolved D. This CDR3 has 14 amino acids. Looked up from germline, CDR1 is LNHNV and CDR2 is YYDKDF (reference sequence). Trimming took 3 bases from V and 3 from J, leaving 11 bases between them. The CDR3 nucleotides read TGTGCCACCAGCAGGAGAGGGATAGACTATGGCTACACCTTC. Translating gives CATSRRGIDYGYTF.

This clonotype showed up many times. This rearrangement joins TRBV28 to TRBJ2-5; D is ambiguous. Germline lookup yields CDR1 MDHEN and CDR2 SYDVKM. Trimming pared 3 bases from V and 3 bases from J, leaving 14 bases between. This CDR3 has 15 amino acids. The CDR3 protein is CASSFRSDLKETQYF. CDR3 nucleotide sequence: TGTGCCAGCAGTTTTAGGTCGGACCTCAAAGAGACCCAGTACTTC.

This clonotype was seen many times. The rearrangement uses TRBV2 and TRBJ2-3; D not certain. Germline V gene data show CDR1 as SNHLY and CDR2 as FYNNEI. V was shortened by 5 bases and J by 2 bases, with 5 bases between the two germline ends. The CDR3 covers 12 residues. The CDR3 DNA is TGTGCCAGCAGTTACACCACAGATACGCAGTATTTT. This codes for CASSYTTDTQYF.

This clonotype has ten or more counts. The chain joins TRBV3-1 to TRBJ2-2; D perhaps matches TRBD1 (6 bases). CDR3 size: 13 residues. The germline gives CDR1 LGHDT, CDR2 YNNKEL (reference sequence). The germline V and J ends were trimmed by 5 bases and 7 bases, with 11 bases remaining between them. The CDR3 reads CASSAKGGGELFF. The CDR3, as DNA: TGTGCCAGCAGCGCAAAAGGGGGCGGGGAGCTGTTTTTT.

The CDR3 region is CASRRGGIGANVLTF. In nucleotides, the CDR3 is TGTGCCAGCAGAAGAGGGGGCATTGGGGCCAACGTCCTGACTTTC. The V call is TRBV2, the J call TRBJ2-6, with 7 nucleotides matching TRBD1. Germline CDR1 reads SNHLY; CDR2 reads FYNNEI. This CDR3 has 15 residues. V shed 6 bases and J 3 bases; nucleotides not matched to a gene: 5.